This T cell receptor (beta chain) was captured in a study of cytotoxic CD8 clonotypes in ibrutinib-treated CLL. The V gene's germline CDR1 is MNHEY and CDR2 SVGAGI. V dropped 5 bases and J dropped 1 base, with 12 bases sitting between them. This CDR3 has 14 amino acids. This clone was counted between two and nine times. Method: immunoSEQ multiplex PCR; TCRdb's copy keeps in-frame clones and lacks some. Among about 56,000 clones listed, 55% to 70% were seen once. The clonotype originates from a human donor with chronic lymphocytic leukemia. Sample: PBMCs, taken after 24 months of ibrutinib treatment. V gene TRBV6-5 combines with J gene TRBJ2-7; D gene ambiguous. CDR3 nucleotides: TGTGCCAGCAGTGATGTCTGGGCTTCCTACGAGCAGTACTTC. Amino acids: CASSDVWASYEQYF.